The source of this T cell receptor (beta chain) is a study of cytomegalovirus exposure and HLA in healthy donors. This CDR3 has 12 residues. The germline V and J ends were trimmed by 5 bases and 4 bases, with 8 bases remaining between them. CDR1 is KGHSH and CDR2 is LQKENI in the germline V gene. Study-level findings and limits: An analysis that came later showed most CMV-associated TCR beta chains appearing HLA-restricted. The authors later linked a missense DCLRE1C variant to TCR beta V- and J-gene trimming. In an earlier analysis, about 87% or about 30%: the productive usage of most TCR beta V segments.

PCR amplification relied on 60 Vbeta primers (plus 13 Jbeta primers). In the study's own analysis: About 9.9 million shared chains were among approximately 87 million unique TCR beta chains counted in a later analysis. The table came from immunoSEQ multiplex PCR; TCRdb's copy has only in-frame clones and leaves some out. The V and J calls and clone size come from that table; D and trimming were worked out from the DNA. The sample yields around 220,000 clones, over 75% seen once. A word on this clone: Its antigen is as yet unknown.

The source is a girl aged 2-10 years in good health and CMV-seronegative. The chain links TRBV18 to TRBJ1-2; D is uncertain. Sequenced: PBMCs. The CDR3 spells CASSEGSYGYTF. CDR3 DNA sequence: TGTGCCAGCTCAGAAGGGAGCTATGGCTACACCTTC. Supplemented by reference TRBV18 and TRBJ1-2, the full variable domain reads NAGVMQNPRHLVRRRGQEARLRCSPMKGHSHVYWYRQLPEEGLKFMVYLQKENIIDESGMPKERFSAEFPKEGPSILRIQQVVRGDSAAYFCASSEGSYGYTFGSGTRLTVV.